The 23 T cell receptor beta chains presented below share a single source sample, sequenced in a study of blood T cell repertoires in COVID-19. Measured with immunoSEQ multiplex PCR; TCRdb has only the in-frame clones, and not every one. Altogether about 160,000 clones are present, about nine tenths being singletons, with the ten largest covering about 2.3%. Sequencing was performed on peripheral blood. Source of these receptors: a man aged 18 to 30 with acute or convalescent COVID-19.

The genes are TRBV6-4 and TRBJ1-6; 7 bases are shared with TRBD1. The V gene end was trimmed by 3 bases and the J gene end by 4 bases; junction bases not matched to a gene: 6. The CDR3 length is 16 residues. The germline CDR1 and CDR2 sequences are MRHNA and SNTAGT. This chain's CDR3 is CASSETGIGYNSPLHF. The CDR3 bases are TGTGCCAGCAGTGAGACAGGGATCGGGTATAATTCACCCCTCCACTTT.

The CDR3 loop is CASLRRGLTTNEQFF. As DNA, the CDR3 is TGTGCCAGCCTTCGCAGGGGACTAACTACTAACGAGCAGTTCTTC. The chain links TRBV19 to TRBJ2-1; weak D call: TRBD2 (7 bases). The CDR3 runs 15 residues. V lost 9 bases to trimming and J lost 10 bases, with 25 bases between them. CDR1 and CDR2 (germline): LNHDA, SQIVND (reference sequence).

V gene TRBV6-5 combines with J gene TRBJ1-1, with D perhaps matching TRBD1 (5 bases). This CDR3 is built from 13 residues. The V and J ends lost 8 bases and 0 bases respectively, with 10 bases between them. Germline CDR1 is MNHEY and CDR2 is SVGAGI. DNA for the CDR3: TGTGCCAGCCTCAGGGAAATGAACACTGAAGCTTTCTTT. Amino acids: CASLREMNTEAFF.

This chain uses TRBV5-5 with TRBJ1-1; 7 bases agree with TRBD1. The CDR3 loop spans 14 amino acids. Per germline, CDR1 SGHKS and CDR2 YYEKEE (reference sequence). V lost 6 bases to trimming and J lost 0 bases; unmatched junction nucleotides: 5. DNA for the CDR3: TGTGCCAGCACCTCGGACAGGATGAACACTGAAGCTTTCTTT. Translating gives CASTSDRMNTEAFF.

The chain employs TRBV10-2 and TRBJ2-2, with 7 bases matching TRBD1. The CDR3 extends over 14 amino acids. V gave up 8 bases and J gave up 1 base; unmatched junction bases: 4. Germline values: CDR1 WSHSY, CDR2 SAAADI. CDR3 sequence: CASFYRGNTGELFF. DNA of the CDR3: TGCGCCAGCTTTTACAGGGGGAACACCGGGGAGCTGTTTTTT.

The chain combines TRBV9 with TRBJ2-7, with a possible D match to TRBD2 (6 bases). The CDR3 has 15 amino acids. Trimming took off 0 bases at V and 4 bases at J, with 14 bases between the two ends. Germline V gene sequence: CDR1 SGDLS, CDR2 YYNGEE. The CDR3 nucleotides read TGTGCCAGCAGCGTAGGGGTCAGCGGGTCGTACGAGCAGTACTTC. Its protein is CASSVGVSGSYEQYF. The variable domain in full, with the rest retrieved from reference TRBV9 and TRBJ2-7, is DSGVTQTPKHLITATGQRVTLRCSPRSGDLSVYWYQQSLDQGLQFLIQYYNGEERAKGNILERFSAQQFPDLHSELNLSSLELGDSALYFCASSVGVSGSYEQYFGPGTRLTVT.

V usage is TRBV30 and J usage is TRBJ2-2; TRBD2 aligns across 12 bases. Germline trimming cut 2 bases from V and 2 bases from J; bases unmatched to any gene: 6. Germline assignment: CDR1 GTSNPN and CDR2 SVGIG (reference sequence). This CDR3 region has 17 residues. In DNA, the CDR3 is TGTGCCTGGAGTCAACCCGGACTAGCGGGAAACACCGGGGAGCTGTTTTTT. Protein: CAWSQPGLAGNTGELFF.

The genes are TRBV9 and TRBJ1-2; 7 bases map to TRBD1. The CDR3 consists of 16 residues. Germline CDR1 reads SGDLS; CDR2 reads YYNGEE. J was trimmed by 5 bases and V by 0 bases; bases with no gene match: 10. CDR3 protein: CASSVEITGAAYGYTF. The CDR3 DNA follows: TGTGCCAGCAGCGTAGAAATAACAGGGGCGGCATATGGCTACACCTTC.

The chain has TRBV6-6 and TRBJ2-1, with TRBD2 matching over 11 bases. Germline V gives CDR1 MNHNY, CDR2 SVGAGI (reference sequence). The CDR3 length is 16 residues. V shed 5 bases and J 7 bases; nucleotides not matched to a gene: 10. The chain's CDR3 is CASSPFTSGSRNEQFF. The CDR3 DNA is TGTGCCAGCAGTCCCTTTACTAGCGGGAGCCGAAATGAGCAGTTCTTC.

The rearrangement links TRBV9 to TRBJ2-1; TRBD1 agrees at 9 bases. Germline lookup yields CDR1 SGDLS and CDR2 YYNGEE. After removal of 2 bases from V and 8 bases from J, the junction contained 8 bases not matched to a gene. This CDR3 contains 15 residues. The CDR3 DNA is TGTGCCAGCAGCGTCGGGACAGGGCAGAACGATGAGCAGTTCTTC. Protein product: CASSVGTGQNDEQFF.

CDR3 sequence reads: CASGGERGLNTEAFF. The CDR3 DNA reads as TGTGCCAGTGGTGGGGAAAGGGGATTGAACACTGAAGCTTTCTTT. The chain couples TRBV19 to TRBJ1-1; tentatively, D is TRBD1 (5 bases). The CDR3 spans 15 residues. The germline V and J ends were trimmed by 8 bases and 0 bases, with 16 bases remaining between them. Germline V gene lookup returns CDR1 LNHDA and CDR2 SQIVND (reference sequence).

The V and J genes are TRBV18 and TRBJ1-2, with 7 positions matching TRBD1. After removal of 1 base from V and 6 bases from J, the junction contained 2 bases not matched to a gene. This CDR3 has 13 amino acids. Germline values: CDR1 KGHSH, CDR2 LQKENI. CDR3 region: CASSPQGADGYTF. The CDR3 DNA reads as TGTGCCAGCTCACCACAGGGGGCTGATGGCTACACCTTC.

CDR3 protein: CASSNRDFTNEKLFF. CDR3 sequence (DNA): TGTGCCAGCAGCAACCGGGACTTTACTAATGAAAAACTGTTTTTT. The chain carries TRBV9 and TRBJ1-4; weak D call: TRBD1 (5 bases). Deletions cut 4 bases from V and 2 bases from J, with 12 bases between. The CDR3 extends over 15 amino acids. CDR1 and CDR2 from the germline V gene are SGDLS and YYNGEE. Combining the CDR3 with reference TRBV9 and TRBJ1-4 gives the whole variable domain DSGVTQTPKHLITATGQRVTLRCSPRSGDLSVYWYQQSLDQGLQFLIQYYNGEERAKGNILERFSAQQFPDLHSELNLSSLELGDSALYFCASSNRDFTNEKLFFGSGTQLSVL.

There are a few counts of this clone. The chain combines TRBV7-6 with TRBJ2-7; 10 bases are shared with TRBD2. The germline V gene encodes CDR1 SGHVS and CDR2 FNYEAQ. Trimming cost V 11 bases and J 4 bases; bases outside gene matches: 14. CDR3 length: 15 residues. CDR3 amino acids: CASPGLAGVAYEQYF. The CDR3 DNA reads TGTGCCTCCCCCGGTCTAGCGGGAGTTGCGTACGAGCAGTACTTC. Drawing the rest from reference TRBV7-6 and TRBJ2-7, the complete variable domain is GAGVSQSPRYKVTKRGQDVALRCDPISGHVSLYWYRQALGQGPEFLTYFNYEAQQDKSGLPNDRFSAERPEGSISTLTIQRTEQRDSAMYRCASPGLAGVAYEQYFGPGTRLTVT.

This chain connects TRBV24-1 to TRBJ2-7; 9 bases map to TRBD1. CDR3 length: 14 amino acids. Germline V gene lookup returns CDR1 KGHDR and CDR2 SFDVKD. J was trimmed by 6 bases and V by 4 bases; bases with no gene match: 6. In nucleotides, the CDR3 is TGTGCCACCAGTGACTCCGGGACAGGGAGCGAGCAGTACTTC. Translation: CATSDSGTGSEQYF.

The chain is built from TRBV5-1 and TRBJ1-6; unclear D gene. The CDR3 loop spans 15 amino acids. V lost 4 bases and J 5 bases, leaving 13 bases between the germline ends. The V gene's germline CDR1 is SGHRS and CDR2 YFSETQ. The CDR3 protein is CASSVQHRDNSPLHF. The CDR3 coding sequence is TGCGCCAGCAGCGTACAACACAGAGATAATTCACCCCTCCACTTT.

The rearrangement joins TRBV9 to TRBJ2-7; 11 nucleotides line up with TRBD2. Germline V gene lookup returns CDR1 SGDLS and CDR2 YYNGEE. J was trimmed by 4 bases and V by 3 bases; bases with no gene match: 9. The CDR3 consists of 16 residues. The CDR3 is CASSEGSGRAPYEQYF. As DNA, the CDR3 is TGTGCCAGCAGCGAGGGTAGCGGGAGGGCCCCATACGAGCAGTACTTC.

The chain has TRBV29-1 and TRBJ1-1; 7 nucleotides agree with TRBD1. The CDR3 runs to 14 residues. V lost 0 bases to trimming and J lost 3 bases; unmatched junction nucleotides: 4. Germline CDR1 and CDR2: SQVTM and ANQGSEA. The CDR3 region has the DNA TGCAGCGTTGAAGATCAGGGGGACTACACTGAAGCTTTCTTT. Amino acid sequence: CSVEDQGDYTEAFF.

This clone appeared a few times. V is TRBV5-4 and J is TRBJ2-1; 14 bases agree with TRBD2. This CDR3 has 17 amino acids. The J segment lost 4 bases and the V segment lost 4 bases, leaving 7 bases of the junction unmatched. Germline-derived CDR1 and CDR2 are SGHNT and YYREEE (reference sequence). CDR3 residues: CASSGGTSGRVYNEQFF. The CDR3 nucleotides are TGTGCCAGCAGCGGTGGGACTAGCGGGAGAGTATACAATGAGCAGTTCTTC.

This rearrangement joins TRBV13 to TRBJ2-3; 12 positions match TRBD2. Germline loops: CDR1 PRHDT, CDR2 FYEKMQ (reference sequence). The CDR3 has 17 residues. Trimming cost V 4 bases and J 5 bases; bases outside gene matches: 10. CDR3 loop: CASSSRKPGLAGDTQYF. The CDR3 DNA reads as TGTGCCAGCAGCTCCCGAAAACCGGGACTAGCGGGAGATACGCAGTATTTT.

The genes are TRBV24-1 and TRBJ1-1; 7 bases match TRBD1. V was pared by 5 bases and J by 9 bases, with 8 bases of the junction left unmatched. There are 13 residues in the CDR3. Germline CDR1 is KGHDR and CDR2 is SFDVKD. The CDR3 is CATSVPGQEKAFF. The DNA of the CDR3 is TGTGCCACCAGTGTTCCCGGACAGGAAAAAGCTTTCTTT.

The chain couples TRBV15 to TRBJ2-5; TRBD2 is a possible D gene (5 bases). Looked up from germline, CDR1 is LNHNV and CDR2 is YYDKDF (reference sequence). The CDR3 sequence is 13 residues long. V was cut by 2 bases and J by 5 bases, with 9 bases left in between. Here the CDR3 reads CATSRHSAETQYF. The CDR3 DNA sequence: TGTGCCACCAGCAGACATAGCGCGGAGACCCAGTACTTC.

The chain carries TRBV25-1 and TRBJ2-7; 9 positions match TRBD1. Germline V gene data show CDR1 as MGHDK and CDR2 as SYGVNS. The CDR3 has 16 residues. Trimming cost V 5 bases and J 6 bases; bases outside gene matches: 14. The CDR3 here is CASSPPGGQGNVEQYF. The CDR3 DNA sequence: TGTGCCAGCAGTCCCCCAGGGGGACAGGGTAATGTCGAGCAGTACTTC.